One and the same sample provided the 8 T cell receptor beta chains below, sequenced in a study of spatial heterogeneity in lung cancer. One entry per CDR3 protein, called by TCRdb with MiXCR from the 5' RACE reads. The profile covers some 37,000 distinct CDR3 sequences, with 6.5% to 8.5% appearing a single time and 28% taken by the ten largest. The time point here: sample taken at primary tumor resection. Sequences were derived from PBMCs, sampled at surgery. These receptors were obtained from a male donor with early-stage non-small cell lung cancer.

This clonotype appeared many times. The CDR3 reads CASSLEWGTEAFF. CDR3 in DNA: TGTGCCAGCAGCTTGGAGTGGGGCACTGAAGCTTTCTTT. The gene calls are TRBV5-5 and TRBJ1-1; the D is unclear. Trimming took 0 bases from V and 4 from J, leaving 7 bases between them. The CDR3 has 13 amino acids. Germline CDR1 reads SGHKS; CDR2 reads YYEKEE (reference sequence).

V usage is TRBV7-2 and J usage is TRBJ1-6; D might be TRBD1 (6 bases). From germline, CDR1 is SGHTA and CDR2 FQGNSA. Trimming removed 4 bases at V and 10 bases at J, with 14 bases between. This CDR3 region has 14 residues. CDR3 sequence reads: CASSSQGSKSPLHF. The DNA for the CDR3 is TGTGCCAGCAGCTCACAGGGTAGTAAGTCACCCCTCCACTTT.

This clonotype was detected only a few times. V and J are TRBV7-3 and TRBJ2-5, with D uncertain. The germline V and J ends were trimmed by 1 base and 0 bases, with 6 bases remaining between them. From germline, CDR1 is SGHTA and CDR2 FQGTGA. CDR3 length: 14 amino acids. The CDR3 here is CASSLSANQETQYF. DNA of the CDR3: TGTGCCAGCAGCTTAAGCGCCAACCAAGAGACCCAGTACTTC.

As concerns this clonotype: Mismatch with germline at one junction end may stem from a read error. The J gene is TRBJ2-3, the V gene TRBV3-1; the match to TRBD2 covers 8 bases. CDR3 length: 19 amino acids. Per germline, CDR1 LGHDT and CDR2 YNNKEL (reference sequence). The CDR3 is CTSSQDGVAGRSLTDTQYF. CDR3 nucleotides: TGTACCAGCAGCCAAGATGGAGTAGCGGGGCGGTCCCTCACAGATACGCAGTATTTT.

This clonotype was recorded many times. This chain joins TRBV18 and TRBJ1-2, with D uncertain. From germline, CDR1 is KGHSH and CDR2 LQKENI. This CDR3 has 15 residues. Trimming took off 3 bases at V and 1 base at J, with 12 bases between the two ends. The CDR3 protein is CASSPGQNFNYGYTF. The CDR3 nucleotides read TGTGCCAGCTCACCCGGGCAGAACTTTAACTATGGCTACACCTTC.

The CDR3 DNA reads as TGTGCCAGTCGGACAGGAACTAATGAAAAACTGTTTTTT. It translates to CASRTGTNEKLFF. The chain combines TRBV19 with TRBJ1-4, with TRBD1 matching 7 bases. J gave up 1 base and V 8 bases, and 1 base lay outside the gene matches. Germline V CDR1 and CDR2: LNHDA, SQIVND (reference sequence). The CDR3 is made up of 13 amino acids. Based on the CDR3 plus reference TRBV19 and TRBJ1-4, the full variable domain is DGGITQSPKYLFRKEGQNVTLSCEQNLNHDAMYWYRQDPGQGLRLIYYSQIVNDFQKGDIAEGYSVSREKKESFPLTVTSAQKNPTAFYLCASRTGTNEKLFFGSGTQLSVL.

This clonotype was counted at least ten times. The V call is TRBV12-3 or TRBV12-4, the J call TRBJ1-5; 9 bases agree with TRBD1. CDR3 length: 18 residues. The V and J ends lost 3 bases and 0 bases, in that order; junction bases with no gene match: 9. The CDR3 loop reads CASSLGTGPRHSNQPQHF. The CDR3 bases are TGTGCCAGCAGTTTGGGGACAGGGCCGCGCCATAGCAATCAGCCCCAGCATTTT.

This clonotype was counted at least ten times. The chain recombines TRBV7-2 with TRBJ1-2, with D perhaps TRBD1 (5 bases). The V and J ends lost 2 bases and 7 bases respectively, with 11 bases between them. The CDR3 contains 13 residues. The V gene's germline CDR1 is SGHTA and CDR2 FQGNSA. The CDR3 DNA is TGTGCCAGCAGCTTACAGGGCGCCGGTGGCTACACCTTC. Translating gives CASSLQGAGGYTF. Using reference TRBV7-2 and TRBJ1-2 for the parts outside the CDR3, the full variable domain is GAGVSQSPSNKVTEKGKDVELRCDPISGHTALYWYRQSLGQGLEFLIYFQGNSAPDKSGLPSDRFSAERTGGSVSTLTIQRTQQEDSAVYLCASSLQGAGGYTFGSGTRLTVV.